Reported below is one T cell receptor beta chain. Its target is not known. Germline V CDR1 and CDR2: MDHEN, SYDVKM. The V end was cut by 5 bases, the J end by 1 base, with 12 bases between. CDR3 size: 15 residues. This sample stems from a study of response to subunit inactivated influenza vaccine. Overall study findings and caveats: Researchers suggested that each seasonal influenza vaccination recruits few new T cells.

From the RT-PCR reads, TCRdb called clonotypes with MiXCR, one entry per CDR3 protein. The sample comprises about 300,000 distinct CDR3 sequences, about a fifth of which are singletons, and 9.5% to 13% rests with the top ten. This specimen was PBMCs from blood, taken less than 22 months after vaccination. This clonotype was sampled from a man between 45 and 75 years old who received an inactivated influenza vaccine. This chain links TRBV28 with TRBJ2-1; no clear D gene. In DNA form, the CDR3 reads TGTGCCAGCAGTACCTTTCAACTATCCTACAATGAGCAGTTCTTC. It codes for CASSTFQLSYNEQFF. The full variable domain, its missing parts supplied by reference TRBV28 and TRBJ2-1, is DVKVTQSSRYLVKRTGEKVFLECVQDMDHENMFWYRQDPGLGLRLIYFSYDVKMKEKGDIPEGYSVSREKKERFSLILESASTNQTSMYLCASSTFQLSYNEQFFGPGTRLTVL.